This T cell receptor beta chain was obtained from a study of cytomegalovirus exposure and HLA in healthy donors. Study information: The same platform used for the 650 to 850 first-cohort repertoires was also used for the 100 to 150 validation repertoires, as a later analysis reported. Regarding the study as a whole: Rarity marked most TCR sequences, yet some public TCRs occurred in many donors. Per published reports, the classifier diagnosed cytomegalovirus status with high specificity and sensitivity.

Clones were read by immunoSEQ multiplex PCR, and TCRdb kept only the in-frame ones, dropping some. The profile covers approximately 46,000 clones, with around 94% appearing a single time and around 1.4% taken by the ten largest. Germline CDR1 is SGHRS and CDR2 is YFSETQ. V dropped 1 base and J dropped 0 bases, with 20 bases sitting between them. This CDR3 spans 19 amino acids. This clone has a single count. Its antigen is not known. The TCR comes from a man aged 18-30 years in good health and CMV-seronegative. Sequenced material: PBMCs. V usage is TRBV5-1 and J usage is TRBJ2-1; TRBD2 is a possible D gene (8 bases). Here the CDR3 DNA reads TGCGCCAGCAGCTTGCGGGGGGGTAAGACAGGGAGCTCCTACAATGAGCAGTTCTTC. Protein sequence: CASSLRGGKTGSSYNEQFF.